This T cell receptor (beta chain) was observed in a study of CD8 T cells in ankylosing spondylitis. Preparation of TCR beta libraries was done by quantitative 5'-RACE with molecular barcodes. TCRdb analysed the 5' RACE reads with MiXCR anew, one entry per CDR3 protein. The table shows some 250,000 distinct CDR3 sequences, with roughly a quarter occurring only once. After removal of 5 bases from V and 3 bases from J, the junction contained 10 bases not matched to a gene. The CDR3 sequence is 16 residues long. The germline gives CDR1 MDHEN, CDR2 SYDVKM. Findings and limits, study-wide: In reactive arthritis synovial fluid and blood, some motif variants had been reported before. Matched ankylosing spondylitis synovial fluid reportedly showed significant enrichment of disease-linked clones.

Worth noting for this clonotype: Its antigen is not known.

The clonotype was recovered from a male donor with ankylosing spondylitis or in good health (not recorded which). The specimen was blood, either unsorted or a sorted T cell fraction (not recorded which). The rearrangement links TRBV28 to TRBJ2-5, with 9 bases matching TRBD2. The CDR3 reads CASSPRGGGDKETQYF. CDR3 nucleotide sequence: TGTGCCAGCAGTCCTCGTGGCGGGGGGGACAAAGAGACCCAGTACTTC.